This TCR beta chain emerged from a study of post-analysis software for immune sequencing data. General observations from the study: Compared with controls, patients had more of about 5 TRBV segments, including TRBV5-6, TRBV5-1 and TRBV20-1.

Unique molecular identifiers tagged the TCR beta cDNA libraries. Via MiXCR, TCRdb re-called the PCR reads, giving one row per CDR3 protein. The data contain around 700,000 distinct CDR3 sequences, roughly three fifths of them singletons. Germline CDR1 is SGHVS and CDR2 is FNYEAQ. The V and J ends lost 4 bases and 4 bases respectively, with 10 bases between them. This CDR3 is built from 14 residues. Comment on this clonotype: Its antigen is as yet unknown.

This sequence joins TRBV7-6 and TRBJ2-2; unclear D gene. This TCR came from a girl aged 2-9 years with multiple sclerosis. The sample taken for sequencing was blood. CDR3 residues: CASSSIVSTGELFF. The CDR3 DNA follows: TGTGCCAGCAGCTCCATAGTCTCCACCGGGGAGCTGTTTTTT.